The sequence of this TCR beta chain was determined in a study of blood T cells in healthy people across ages. Findings and limits, study-wide: TCR beta diversity was tightly associated with the proportion of naive T cells. Among T cells, TCR beta diversity per million cells dropped roughly linearly as age rose.

This clonotype has a count of ten or more. Its antigen remains unknown. Alongside a J-beta primer mix, a sample-barcoded 5' primer served in a second PCR lasting 7 to 11 cycles. From the 5' RACE reads, TCRdb called clonotypes with MiXCR, one entry per CDR3 protein. The table has hundreds of thousands of distinct CDR3 sequences, around 50% seen once. There are 16 residues in the CDR3. V was pared by 1 base and J by 0 bases, with 14 bases between. The germline V gene encodes CDR1 SGHRS and CDR2 YFSETQ. RNA extraction gave at least 5 micrograms of total RNA per sample. The chain employs TRBV5-1 and TRBJ2-7, with a tentative D call TRBD1 (6 bases). The sequence came from an elderly woman in good health. Material for sequencing was blood. CDR3 sequence reads: CASSLLLTGNSYEQYF. DNA of the CDR3: TGCGCCAGCAGCTTGTTACTTACAGGGAACTCCTACGAGCAGTACTTC.